Sequencing of this TCR beta chain was carried out in a study of spatial heterogeneity in lung cancer. Time point meaning: sample taken at primary tumor resection. Sequencing of whole RNA from tumor, nontumor lung or frozen PBMC involved no sorting. The CDR3 covers 14 residues. The J segment lost 8 bases and the V segment lost 2 bases, leaving 7 bases of the junction unmatched. Germline CDR1 and CDR2: LGHNA and YNFKEQ. From the 5' RACE reads, TCRdb called clonotypes with MiXCR, one entry per CDR3 protein. The sample shows tens of thousands of distinct CDR3 sequences, 7.5% of them seen only once. Here the sequenced sample was PBMCs, taken at surgery. This clonotype was obtained from a male donor with early-stage non-small cell lung cancer. The gene calls are TRBV4-2 and TRBJ1-2, with 8 bases fitting TRBD1. The CDR3 DNA reads TGTGCCAGCAGCCAACAGCAACAGGGGGACGGCTACACCTTC. It specifies CASSQQQQGDGYTF.